Listed here are 5 T cell receptor beta chains from one sample, sequenced in a study of shared clonotypes between healthy human individuals. Assay used: immunoSEQ multiplex PCR; TCRdb lists only in-frame clones, some missing. The table lists roughly 550,000 clones, about 95% of them singletons. Naive-designated CD8 cells lacked CD45RO, were positively enriched for CCR7, and omitted terminally differentiated effector memory CD45RA+ cells. Sequences were obtained from naive CD8+ T cells sorted from blood. The receptors were sampled from a woman under 40 in good health.

The chain joins TRBV28 to TRBJ2-1; 15 nucleotides align to TRBD2. The CDR3 loop spans 18 amino acids. Germline V gene lookup returns CDR1 MDHEN and CDR2 SYDVKM. The trim removed 5 bases at V and 4 bases at J, leaving 9 bases unmatched. CDR3 coding DNA: TGTGCCAGCAGTGCGGGCCAGGGACTAGCGGGAGGTTACAATGAGCAGTTCTTC. Amino acids: CASSAGQGLAGGYNEQFF.

CDR3 DNA: TGTGCCAGCAGCAAGCGCGGACAGGGGATTGAGGACGGGGAGCTGTTTTTT. Translating gives CASSKRGQGIEDGELFF. This chain connects TRBV7-9 to TRBJ2-2, with TRBD1 matching 9 bases. The length of the CDR3 is 17 residues. Germline V CDR1 and CDR2: SEHNR, FQNEAQ (reference sequence). Trimming took 5 bases from V and 7 from J; bases not matched to a gene: 14.

The chain carries TRBV19 and TRBJ1-1; maybe TRBD1 (5 bases). The germline CDR1 and CDR2 sequences are LNHDA and SQIVND (reference sequence). The length of the CDR3 is 16 residues. Trimming removed 3 bases from V and 0 bases from J, with 14 bases in between. DNA for the CDR3: TGTGCCAGTAGTATCGATCTGGGGACGATGAACACTGAAGCTTTCTTT. The encoded protein is CASSIDLGTMNTEAFF.

The chain employs TRBV5-1 and TRBJ2-3; D uncertain. CDR3 length: 15 amino acids. From germline, CDR1 is SGHRS and CDR2 YFSETQ. V lost 7 bases to trimming and J lost 2 bases, with 17 bases between them. This CDR3 reads CASWAGRLATDTQYF. CDR3 DNA: TGCGCCAGCTGGGCCGGGCGATTGGCCACAGATACGCAGTATTTT.

CDR3 DNA sequence: TGTGCCACCAGCGGTCAACAGGGGGCCTTCAATGAGCAGTTCTTC. Amino acid sequence: CATSGQQGAFNEQFF. The chain is built from TRBV15 and TRBJ2-1, with 9 bases lining up with TRBD1. With V trimmed by 5 bases and J by 6 bases, 8 bases remained unmatched. Germline CDR1 is LNHNV and CDR2 is YYDKDF (reference sequence). This CDR3 is built from 15 residues.